This T cell receptor (beta chain) was sequenced during a study of blood T cell repertoires in COVID-19. Across about two dozen US areas, participants ranged in age from about 18 to 100 years. Participants were placed into cohorts based on the clinical history they reported. Two negative PCRs, clearance, or symptom resolution were required of recovered Cohort 3 donors. Under the authors' procedure: Nucleated cell number was recorded as an estimate derived from reference gene primer amplification. Assay used: immunoSEQ multiplex PCR; TCRdb lists only in-frame clones, some missing. V and J calls and clone size come straight from that table; D and trimming were deduced from the DNA. Seen here are roughly 150,000 clones, under 90% observed once, and the top ten hold more than 5.5%. The CDR3 is 15 amino acids. CDR1 is LNHNV and CDR2 is YYDKDF in the germline V gene (reference sequence). The V end lost 6 bases, the J end lost 4 bases, and 16 bases lay between the germline ends.

The TCR originated in a man aged 50 to 59 who had recovered from COVID-19. The chain combines TRBV15 with TRBJ2-1; perhaps TRBD1 as D (6 bases). Sequencing was carried out using PBMCs or T cells enriched from blood (not recorded which). In nucleotides, the CDR3 is TGTGCCACCAGGAAACAGGGTGTTGGGTACAATGAGCAGTTCTTC. Translated, it gives CATRKQGVGYNEQFF. Variable domain in full (rest from reference TRBV15 and TRBJ2-1): DAMVIQNPRYQVTQFGKPVTLSCSQTLNHNVMYWYQQKSSQAPKLLFHYYDKDFNNEADTPDNFQSRRPNTSFCFLDIRSPGLGDTAMYLCATRKQGVGYNEQFFGPGTRLTVL.